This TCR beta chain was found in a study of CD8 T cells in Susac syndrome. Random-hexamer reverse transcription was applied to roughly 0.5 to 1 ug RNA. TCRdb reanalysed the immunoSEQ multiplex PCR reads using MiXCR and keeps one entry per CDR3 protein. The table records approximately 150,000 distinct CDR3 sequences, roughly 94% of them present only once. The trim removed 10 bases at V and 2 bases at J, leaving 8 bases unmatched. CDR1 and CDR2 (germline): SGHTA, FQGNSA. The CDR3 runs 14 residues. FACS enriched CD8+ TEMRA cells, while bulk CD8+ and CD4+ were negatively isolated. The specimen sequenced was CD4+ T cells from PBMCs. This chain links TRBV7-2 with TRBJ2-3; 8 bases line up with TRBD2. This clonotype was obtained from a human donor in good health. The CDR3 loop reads CATERGPITDTQYF. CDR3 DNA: TGTGCCACGGAGCGGGGGCCTATCACAGATACGCAGTATTTT. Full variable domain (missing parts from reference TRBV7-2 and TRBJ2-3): GAGVSQSPSNKVTEKGKDVELRCDPISGHTALYWYRQSLGQGLEFLIYFQGNSAPDKSGLPSDRFSAERTGGSVSTLTIQRTQQEDSAVYLCATERGPITDTQYFGPGTRLTVL.